The 12 T cell receptor beta chains in this list originate from one sample, sequenced in a study of vaccination effects on CD4 cells after COVID-19. These TCRs' antigens remain unknown. CD4+ T cells specific for antigen were expanded with viral peptide pools by the ViraFEST assay before sequencing. Culturing for approximately 10 days preceded CD4+ T cell isolation. Two doses of either BNT162b2 or mRNA-1273 were given to each participant. The protocol was immunoSEQ multiplex PCR, while the TCRdb copy is restricted to in-frame clones and leaves out a portion. In the table there are around 46,000 clones, 74% of which are singletons. This material consisted of CD4+ T cells from PBMCs cultured with HCoV-OC43 spike peptides, taken after COVID-19 vaccination. Indicated subset: HCoV-OC43 spike overlapping peptide pool stimulation. Every receptor here comes from a human donor who received a COVID-19 vaccine.

CDR3 loop: CASPSYRGQSHEQFF. For the CDR3, the DNA is TGTGCCAGCCCCTCATACAGGGGGCAGAGTCATGAGCAGTTCTTC. The J gene is TRBJ2-1, the V gene TRBV21-1; the listed D gene, TRBD1, was not tested against the DNA. TRBV21-1 is shown as a pseudogene. The CDR3 is made up of 15 amino acids.

The chain combines TRBV25-1 with TRBJ2-5; weak D call: TRBD1 (6 bases). Trimming shortened V by 5 bases and J by 4 bases, and 17 bases separated the two germline ends. The CDR3 covers 15 residues. The V gene's germline CDR1 is MGHDK and CDR2 SYGVNS. The DNA for the CDR3 is TGTGCCAGCAGTAGGCCGGGACATGAGGCAGAGACCCAGTACTTC. Translated, it gives CASSRPGHEAETQYF.

The chain combines TRBV27 with TRBJ1-2; TRBD1 is a possible D gene (5 bases). The CDR3 is 16 amino acids. The V gene lost 3 bases and the J gene lost 4 bases, with 18 bases spanning the gap. Per germline, CDR1 MNHEY and CDR2 SMNVEV (reference sequence). In nucleotides, the CDR3 is TGTGCCAGCAGTTTGCAGCCAAGTCGGGGCCCCTATGGCTACACCTTC. This gives the protein CASSLQPSRGPYGYTF.

In nucleotides, the CDR3 is TGTGCCAGCAGCAGGACCGCCAGCTCCTACAATGAGCAGTTCTTC. Its translation is CASSRTASSYNEQFF. The chain joins TRBV7-6 to TRBJ2-1; no firm D call. The germline CDR1 and CDR2 sequences are SGHVS and FNYEAQ. The CDR3 spans 15 residues. Deletions cut 5 bases from V and 0 bases from J, with 11 bases between.

This rearrangement joins TRBV2 to TRBJ2-7; 9 bases map to TRBD1. With V trimmed by 2 bases and J by 3 bases, 14 bases remained unmatched. There are 18 residues in the CDR3. CDR1 and CDR2 from the germline V gene are SNHLY and FYNNEI. The CDR3 bases are TGTGCCAGCAGTGAACTCGGGGGGACAGGGTTTAGGGGCTACGAGCAGTACTTC. This sequence encodes CASSELGGTGFRGYEQYF.

The V and J genes are TRBV19 and TRBJ2-3, with a tentative D call TRBD2 (5 bases). CDR1 is LNHDA and CDR2 is SQIVND in the germline V gene (reference sequence). The germline V and J ends were trimmed by 10 bases and 4 bases, with 21 bases remaining between them. The CDR3 has 15 residues. The CDR3 is CATSRRTAGSDTQYF. CDR3 DNA: TGTGCCACTTCCAGGAGGACGGCGGGTTCAGATACGCAGTATTTT. The variable domain in full, with the rest retrieved from reference TRBV19 and TRBJ2-3, is DGGITQSPKYLFRKEGQNVTLSCEQNLNHDAMYWYRQDPGQGLRLIYYSQIVNDFQKGDIAEGYSVSREKKESFPLTVTSAQKNPTAFYLCATSRRTAGSDTQYFGPGTRLTVL.

The J gene is TRBJ1-2, the V gene TRBV27; D is ambiguous. This CDR3 is built from 13 residues. Germline V gene data show CDR1 as MNHEY and CDR2 as SMNVEV (reference sequence). Trimming stripped 2 bases from V and 2 bases from J, with 6 bases between. CDR3 sequence (DNA): TGTGCCAGCAGTTTAACAGTGAACTATGGCTACACCTTC. It is translated as CASSLTVNYGYTF.

V usage is TRBV19 and J usage is TRBJ2-1; the match to TRBD1 covers 9 bases. The J segment lost 7 bases and the V segment lost 6 bases, leaving 10 bases of the junction unmatched. The CDR3 loop spans 15 amino acids. Germline loops: CDR1 LNHDA, CDR2 SQIVND (reference sequence). Written as DNA, the CDR3 is TGTGCCAGTAGGACTCCGGGACAGGGTTCTAATGAGCAGTTCTTC. It yields the protein CASRTPGQGSNEQFF. The variable domain in full, completed from reference TRBV19 and TRBJ2-1, reads DGGITQSPKYLFRKEGQNVTLSCEQNLNHDAMYWYRQDPGQGLRLIYYSQIVNDFQKGDIAEGYSVSREKKESFPLTVTSAQKNPTAFYLCASRTPGQGSNEQFFGPGTRLTVL.

This chain uses TRBV30 with TRBJ1-2; no reliable D call. The CDR3 loop spans 13 amino acids. Germline lookup yields CDR1 GTSNPN and CDR2 SVGIG (reference sequence). The V and J ends lost 1 base and 4 bases respectively, with 10 bases between them. The CDR3 DNA is TGTGCCTGGAGTGGAGGGTTGGGCTATGGCTACACCTTC. Its translation is CAWSGGLGYGYTF.

V gene TRBV10-1 combines with J gene TRBJ2-5, with TRBD1 matching 9 bases. V shed 0 bases, J shed 5 bases, and the junction held 7 bases outside the gene matches. There are 16 residues in the CDR3. Germline V gene lookup returns CDR1 WNHNN and CDR2 SYGVQD (reference sequence). The CDR3 spells CASSESGTGLIETQYF. Written as DNA, the CDR3 is TGCGCCAGCAGTGAGTCGGGGACAGGGTTAATTGAGACCCAGTACTTC.

The rearrangement uses TRBV7-6 and TRBJ2-7; 7 bases map to TRBD1. Trimming at V came to 4 bases and at J to 0 bases, leaving 6 bases not matched to a gene. Germline V CDR1 and CDR2: SGHVS, FNYEAQ. The CDR3 has 15 amino acids. The CDR3 region has the DNA TGTGCCAGCAGCTATGACAGGGTTAGCTCCTACGAGCAGTACTTC. It translates to CASSYDRVSSYEQYF.

The chain joins TRBV19 to TRBJ2-3; D is unresolved. Trimming stripped 3 bases from V and 6 bases from J, with 4 bases between. The CDR3 is 11 residues long. Germline values: CDR1 LNHDA, CDR2 SQIVND (reference sequence). For the CDR3, the DNA is TGTGCCAGTAGTATTTTTGATACGCAGTATTTT. Encoded protein: CASSIFDTQYF.